This note documents a single T cell receptor beta chain sequence. This record comes from a study of blood T cell repertoires in COVID-19. CDR1 and CDR2 from the germline V gene are SGHNT and YYREEE (reference sequence). The V segment lost 4 bases and the J segment 3 bases; nucleotides outside the gene matches: 5. The CDR3 extends over 15 amino acids. Some clones are missing from TCRdb's copy, which holds only in-frame ones; the method was immunoSEQ multiplex PCR. Counted here are approximately 160,000 clones, 80% to 90% occurring once; the ten biggest clones make up around 20%. The chain recombines TRBV5-4 with TRBJ2-1; 9 nucleotides line up with TRBD1. The sequenced sample consisted of peripheral blood. This TCR came from a woman aged 80 or over with acute or convalescent COVID-19. In nucleotides, the CDR3 is TGTGCCAGCAGCCCGGGACAGGGCCACTACAATGAGCAGTTCTTC. Translated: CASSPGQGHYNEQFF.